Shown below are 25 T cell receptor beta chains from a single sample sequenced in a study of blood T cell repertoires in COVID-19. The data were produced by immunoSEQ multiplex PCR, yet TCRdb's version contains in-frame clones alone and is incomplete. The table has 120,000 to 150,000 clones, about nine tenths seen once. Material for sequencing was peripheral blood. These receptors originate from a human donor in a cohort sampled during active COVID-19.

This chain joins TRBV6-2 or TRBV6-3 and TRBJ2-1; 12 nucleotides agree with TRBD2. CDR1 and CDR2 from the germline V gene are MNHEY and SVGEGT. The CDR3 loop spans 16 amino acids. With 5 bases clipped from V and 4 bases from J, the junction kept 6 bases outside the gene matches. CDR3 bases: TGTGCCAGCAGTGCGCAAACTAGCGGGGGGTACAATGAGCAGTTCTTC. Translated, it gives CASSAQTSGGYNEQFF.

The CDR3 sequence is CASSGTGYSNQPQHF. The CDR3 DNA reads as TGTGCCAGTAGTGGGACAGGATATAGCAATCAGCCCCAGCATTTT. V is TRBV19 and J is TRBJ1-5; TRBD1 aligns across 8 bases. The length of the CDR3 is 15 residues. The V gene end was trimmed by 5 bases and the J gene end by 0 bases; junction bases not matched to a gene: 3. In germline, CDR1 is LNHDA, CDR2 SQIVND (reference sequence).

The chain is built from TRBV13 and TRBJ2-3; D possibly corresponds to TRBD1 (5 bases). Trimming took off 5 bases at V and 8 bases at J, with 23 bases between the two ends. The length of the CDR3 is 16 residues. Germline assignment: CDR1 PRHDT and CDR2 FYEKMQ (reference sequence). The CDR3 DNA is TGTGCCAGCAGCCCACGACTCGGCGCAGGGAAGGGTACGCAGTATTTT. Residues: CASSPRLGAGKGTQYF. The full variable domain, rest sourced from reference TRBV13 and TRBJ2-3, is AAGVIQSPRHLIKEKRETATLKCYPIPRHDTVYWYQQGPGQDPQFLISFYEKMQSDKGSIPDRFSAQQFSDYHSELNMSSLELGDSALYFCASSPRLGAGKGTQYFGPGTRLTVL.

CDR3 sequence: CASSLGPGQTYEQYF. As DNA, the CDR3 is TGTGCCAGCAGCTTGGGACCGGGACAGACCTACGAGCAGTACTTC. The chain combines TRBV5-5 with TRBJ2-7; 7 positions match TRBD1. V was clipped by 0 bases and J by 2 bases; unmatched bases: 5. Germline CDR1 SGHKS, CDR2 YYEKEE (reference sequence). The length of the CDR3 is 15 residues.

The chain combines TRBV2 with TRBJ2-7; 7 bases line up with TRBD1. V dropped 6 bases and J dropped 2; count of bases not matched to a gene: 10. The germline gives CDR1 SNHLY, CDR2 FYNNEI. The length of the CDR3 is 15 residues. The CDR3 reads CASRDRDRPTYEQYF. CDR3 in DNA: TGTGCCAGCAGGGATAGGGACAGACCGACCTACGAGCAGTACTTC.

The V and J genes are TRBV6-5 and TRBJ2-7; TRBD1 aligns across 10 bases. CDR1 is MNHEY and CDR2 is SVGAGI in the germline V gene. This CDR3 comprises 14 residues. With 5 bases clipped from V and 6 bases from J, the junction kept 7 bases outside the gene matches. CDR3 loop: CASSPGTGAPEQYF. As DNA, the CDR3 is TGTGCCAGCAGTCCCGGGACAGGGGCCCCCGAGCAGTACTTC.

The J gene is TRBJ2-2, the V gene TRBV19, with D uncertain. Trimming stripped 7 bases from V and 6 bases from J, with 18 bases between. The CDR3 sequence is 15 residues long. Per germline, CDR1 LNHDA and CDR2 SQIVND (reference sequence). CDR3 nucleotides: TGTGCCAGTATCCCATCCGGTAGGAGCCCCGGGGAGCTGTTTTTT. It translates to CASIPSGRSPGELFF. The full variable domain, with the rest looked up from reference TRBV19 and TRBJ2-2, is DGGITQSPKYLFRKEGQNVTLSCEQNLNHDAMYWYRQDPGQGLRLIYYSQIVNDFQKGDIAEGYSVSREKKESFPLTVTSAQKNPTAFYLCASIPSGRSPGELFFGEGSRLTVL.

A word on this clone: Distinct nucleotide sequences in the sample also encode this CDR3. This chain connects TRBV5-1 to TRBJ2-1; TRBD1 matches 7 bases. Germline CDR1 reads SGHRS; CDR2 reads YFSETQ. J was trimmed by 2 bases and V by 0 bases; bases with no gene match: 2. This CDR3 is built from 15 residues. This chain's CDR3 is CASSLGGGAYNEQFF. The CDR3 nucleotides are TGCGCCAGCAGCTTGGGAGGGGGCGCCTACAATGAGCAGTTCTTC.

The chain couples TRBV25-1 to TRBJ1-1, with TRBD1 matching 7 bases. CDR3 length: 11 amino acids. The germline V gene encodes CDR1 MGHDK and CDR2 SYGVNS. Unmatched junction bases numbered 1, after V lost 6 bases and J lost 6 bases. The CDR3 loop reads CASRQGPEAFF. CDR3 coding DNA: TGTGCCAGCAGACAGGGGCCTGAAGCTTTCTTT.

This sequence joins TRBV7-2 and TRBJ1-5; 11 bases agree with TRBD1. Unmatched junction bases numbered 7, after V lost 3 bases and J lost 6 bases. The CDR3 spans 16 residues. Germline assignment: CDR1 SGHTA and CDR2 FQGNSA. The DNA for the CDR3 is TGTGCCAGCAGCTTCGGCGGGACAGGGGGAAGTCAGCCCCAGCATTTT. Translating it yields CASSFGGTGGSQPQHF.

The V gene is TRBV7-2, the J gene TRBJ2-3; 7 bases match TRBD1. The CDR3 is made up of 16 amino acids. Germline trimming cut 6 bases from V and 2 bases from J; bases unmatched to any gene: 11. In germline, CDR1 is SGHTA, CDR2 FQGNSA. The CDR3 region is CASRHRTGPYTDTQYF. The DNA for the CDR3 is TGTGCCAGCAGACACCGGACAGGACCGTACACAGATACGCAGTATTTT.

The V and J genes are TRBV25-1 and TRBJ1-5; 8 nucleotides match TRBD1. This CDR3 has 14 residues. V shed 5 bases, J shed 4 bases, and the junction held 4 bases outside the gene matches. Germline V gene data show CDR1 as MGHDK and CDR2 as SYGVNS. For the CDR3, the DNA is TGTGCCAGCAGTCCCGACAGGGGTAATCAGCCCCAGCATTTT. Translating it yields CASSPDRGNQPQHF.

J is TRBJ1-3 and V is TRBV18; a possible D gene is TRBD1 (5 bases). V lost 2 bases and J 0 bases, leaving 8 bases between the germline ends. CDR1 and CDR2 (germline): KGHSH, LQKENI. CDR3 length: 15 amino acids. The CDR3 DNA reads as TGTGCCAGCTCACCAGCGGGGGTCTCTGGAAACACCATATATTTT. Residues: CASSPAGVSGNTIYF.

The V and J genes are TRBV28 and TRBJ2-1; 10 positions agree with TRBD1. Germline lookup yields CDR1 MDHEN and CDR2 SYDVKM. The V segment lost 1 base and the J segment 5 bases; nucleotides outside the gene matches: 2. The CDR3 consists of 15 residues. The CDR3, as DNA: TGTGCCAGCAGTTTATTGGGGACAGGGGACAATGAGCAGTTCTTC. Protein product: CASSLLGTGDNEQFF.

The chain uses TRBV10-3 and TRBJ2-3, with unresolved D. V lost 2 bases and J lost 4, with 10 bases in between. Germline V CDR1 and CDR2: ENHRY, SYGVKD. This CDR3 region has 14 residues. The CDR3 region has the DNA TGTGCCATCAGTGAGAGAGCAGGTTCAGATACGCAGTATTTT. This gives the protein CAISERAGSDTQYF.

This chain uses TRBV29-1 with TRBJ1-1; unclear D gene. Trimming removed 7 bases at V and 4 bases at J, with 13 bases between. CDR1 and CDR2 (germline): SQVTM, ANQGSEA. The CDR3 extends over 12 amino acids. This chain's CDR3 is CSAGGWGTEAFF. Written as DNA, the CDR3 is TGCAGCGCTGGAGGGTGGGGCACTGAAGCTTTCTTT.

J is TRBJ1-1 and V is TRBV18; D possibly corresponds to TRBD1 (5 bases). The CDR3 has 16 amino acids. Trimming pared 4 bases from V and 2 bases from J, leaving 17 bases between. From germline, CDR1 is KGHSH and CDR2 LQKENI. CDR3 region: CASSLYPQGANTEAFF. The CDR3 DNA follows: TGTGCCAGCTCACTCTATCCGCAGGGCGCAAACACTGAAGCTTTCTTT.

The V and J genes are TRBV19 and TRBJ2-1, with D unresolved. The CDR3 contains 14 residues. Per the germline V gene, CDR1 is LNHDA and CDR2 is SQIVND (reference sequence). The V end was cut by 0 bases, the J end by 7 bases, with 10 bases between. The CDR3 sequence: CASSIDSPRNEQFF. The DNA of the CDR3 is TGTGCCAGTAGTATAGATTCTCCGCGGAATGAGCAGTTCTTC. The whole variable domain, remainder taken from reference TRBV19 and TRBJ2-1, is DGGITQSPKYLFRKEGQNVTLSCEQNLNHDAMYWYRQDPGQGLRLIYYSQIVNDFQKGDIAEGYSVSREKKESFPLTVTSAQKNPTAFYLCASSIDSPRNEQFFGPGTRLTVL.

V usage is TRBV29-1 and J usage is TRBJ2-1, with D perhaps matching TRBD2 (6 bases). Trimming removed 4 bases at V and 7 bases at J, with 11 bases between. Germline V lookup: CDR1 SQVTM, CDR2 ANQGSEA. This CDR3 is built from 12 residues. The DNA for the CDR3 is TGCAGCGTTGGGTCGGAGGGAAATGAGCAGTTCTTC. This translates into CSVGSEGNEQFF.

The chain carries TRBV20-1 and TRBJ2-3, with D possibly being TRBD1 (5 bases). Germline lookup yields CDR1 DFQATT and CDR2 SNEGSKA (reference sequence). Trimming shortened V by 3 bases and J by 0 bases, and 7 bases separated the two germline ends. This CDR3 is 13 amino acids long. The CDR3, as DNA: TGCAGTGCTAGTTACAGGAGCACAGATACGCAGTATTTT. This translates into CSASYRSTDTQYF.

This sequence joins TRBV5-8 and TRBJ2-7, with unresolved D. The CDR3 has 14 amino acids. CDR1 is SGHTS and CDR2 is YDEGEE in the germline V gene. V was clipped by 0 bases and J by 0 bases, with 7 bases between them. CDR3 sequence: CASSLGHTSYEQYF. Here the CDR3 DNA reads TGTGCCAGCAGCTTGGGACACACCTCCTACGAGCAGTACTTC. The whole variable domain, filled in from reference TRBV5-8 and TRBJ2-7, reads EAGVTQSPTHLIKTRGQQATLRCSPISGHTSVYWYQQALGLGLQFLLWYDEGEERNRGNFPPRFSGRQFPNYSSELNVNALELEDSALYLCASSLGHTSYEQYFGPGTRLTVT.

The V gene is TRBV4-1, the J gene TRBJ2-7, with D perhaps matching TRBD1 (5 bases). This CDR3 comprises 14 residues. Trimming pared 2 bases from V and 1 base from J, leaving 9 bases between. The germline V gene has CDR1 MGHRA and CDR2 YSYEKL. The CDR3 sequence is CASSQQQESYEQYF. The CDR3, as DNA: TGCGCCAGCAGCCAACAACAGGAATCCTACGAGCAGTACTTC.

This chain uses TRBV7-2 with TRBJ2-1; TRBD1 aligns across 9 bases. Germline CDR1 and CDR2: SGHTA and FQGNSA. J was trimmed by 9 bases and V by 5 bases; bases with no gene match: 23. The CDR3 is 19 residues long. As DNA, the CDR3 is TGTGCCAGCAGCGTAGACCTGACAGGGGGTGGACGGCCGGCAGGTGAGCAGTTCTTC. Translation gives CASSVDLTGGGRPAGEQFF.

The chain couples TRBV6-5 to TRBJ1-4; 8 bases line up with TRBD1. From germline, CDR1 is MNHEY and CDR2 SVGAGI. With 8 bases clipped from V and 8 bases from J, the junction kept 13 bases outside the gene matches. The CDR3 loop spans 15 amino acids. CDR3 sequence reads: CASGPTGGAREKLFF. DNA for the CDR3: TGTGCCAGCGGACCAACAGGGGGGGCTCGCGAAAAACTGTTTTTT.

The chain uses TRBV5-6 and TRBJ1-4, with 8 bases lining up with TRBD1. Losses at the gene ends were 4 bases for V and 0 bases for J; bases not matched to a gene: 5. CDR1 and CDR2 from the germline V gene are SGHDT and YYEEEE. The CDR3 has 16 residues. The DNA for the CDR3 is TGTGCCAGCAGCCAACAGGACAGGGCAACTAATGAAAAACTGTTTTTT. Its translation: CASSQQDRATNEKLFF. Supplemented by reference TRBV5-6 and TRBJ1-4, the full variable domain reads DAGVTQSPTHLIKTRGQQVTLRCSPKSGHDTVSWYQQALGQGPQFIFQYYEEEERQRGNFPDRFSGHQFPNYSSELNVNALLLGDSALYLCASSQQDRATNEKLFFGSGTQLSVL.